A single sample gave rise to the 10 T cell receptor beta chains below, sequenced in a study of T cell responses to AZD1222 COVID-19 vaccine. TCRdb's table, derived via immunoSEQ multiplex PCR, lists solely in-frame clones and lacks some. The table shows 180,000 or so clones, with around 89% occurring only once. The specimen comprised peripheral blood, sampled 28 days after the second dose of the MenACWY control vaccine. The receptors stem from an adult who received the MenACWY meningococcal vaccine as a control.

The rearrangement links TRBV6-1 to TRBJ2-6; D is unresolved. The V gene lost 4 bases and the J gene lost 4 bases, with 17 bases spanning the gap. This CDR3 is built from 17 residues. The germline gives CDR1 MNHNS, CDR2 SASEGT. The CDR3 spells CASSVRGGVTGANVLTF. CDR3 nucleotide sequence: TGTGCCAGCAGTGTACGTGGTGGTGTCACCGGGGCCAACGTCCTGACTTTC.

The chain couples TRBV11-3 to TRBJ1-3, with D unresolved. CDR1 and CDR2 (germline): SGHNT, YENEEA. This CDR3 is built from 13 residues. Between the trimmed V and J ends, which lost 5 bases and 0 bases, there was a span of 5 bases. DNA of the CDR3: TGTGCCAGCAGCATGAGCTCTGGAAACACCATATATTTT. Protein: CASSMSSGNTIYF.

The chain carries TRBV27 and TRBJ2-7; TRBD1 matches 7 bases. CDR3 length equals 15 residues. Per the germline V gene, CDR1 is MNHEY and CDR2 is SMNVEV (reference sequence). Germline trimming cut 0 bases from V and 0 bases from J; bases unmatched to any gene: 2. This CDR3 is CASSLSGTVSYEQYF. The DNA for the CDR3 is TGTGCCAGCAGTTTATCCGGGACAGTCTCCTACGAGCAGTACTTC.

This clone was detected a few times. The CDR3 DNA reads TGTGCCAGCAGCGTAGGACCGGAGGCAGGGCGAACCTACGAGCAGTACTTC. It specifies CASSVGPEAGRTYEQYF. The chain recombines TRBV9 with TRBJ2-7; D may be TRBD1 or TRBD2 (5 bases each). In germline, CDR1 is SGDLS, CDR2 YYNGEE. The CDR3 runs to 17 residues. The ends were cut back, 0 bases at V and 2 bases at J, with 18 bases in the middle.

In this sample, this clone turned up once. The chain is built from TRBV24-1 and TRBJ2-7; TRBD2 is a possible D gene (6 bases). With 7 bases removed from V and 3 bases from J, the gap between germline ends came to 21 bases. There are 16 residues in the CDR3. Germline V CDR1 and CDR2: KGHDR, SFDVKD. DNA for the CDR3: TGTGCCACCAGCGCCTCCCCGGGGGACGGAGACTACGAGCAGTACTTC. As protein: CATSASPGDGDYEQYF.

CDR3 nucleotides: TGTGCCAGCAGTTTAGGGATAGTGTACGAGCAGTACTTC. It codes for CASSLGIVYEQYF. The V and J genes are TRBV25-1 and TRBJ2-7; D is undetermined. From germline, CDR1 is MGHDK and CDR2 SYGVNS. V lost 5 bases, J lost 4 bases, and 12 bases lay in between. This CDR3 has 13 residues.

The chain combines TRBV28 with TRBJ1-1; D uncertain. V was cut by 10 bases and J by 1 base, with 10 bases left in between. Germline CDR1 MDHEN, CDR2 SYDVKM. The CDR3 has 12 residues. The CDR3, as DNA: TGTGCCATCACTCGAGGGAACACTGAAGCTTTCTTT. Protein: CAITRGNTEAFF.

The rearrangement links TRBV4-1 to TRBJ2-2; 16 bases agree with TRBD2. Trimming removed 4 bases from V and 4 bases from J; junction bases left unmatched: 9. The CDR3 is 19 amino acids. Germline-derived CDR1 and CDR2 are MGHRA and YSYEKL. DNA of the CDR3: TGCGCCAGCAGCCCTCGGGGGACTAGCGGGAGGGTTATCACCGGGGAGCTGTTTTTT. It specifies CASSPRGTSGRVITGELFF.

The DNA of the CDR3 is TGTGCCAGCAGCTTGGGACAGACGAGTGCCTACGAGCAGTACTTC. As protein: CASSLGQTSAYEQYF. The rearrangement links TRBV7-8 to TRBJ2-7; 7 positions match TRBD1. This CDR3 is built from 15 residues. Germline CDR1 SGHVS, CDR2 FQNEAQ. Unmatched junction bases numbered 7, after V lost 3 bases and J lost 2 bases.

CDR3 nucleotides: TGCAGCGTTGAATTCCGGGTTTTTAGCAATGAGCAGTTCTTC. This gives the protein CSVEFRVFSNEQFF. The chain is built from TRBV29-1 and TRBJ2-1; no clear D. Trimming removed 2 bases from V and 6 bases from J, with 14 bases in between. The CDR3 sequence is 14 residues long. The V gene's germline CDR1 is SQVTM and CDR2 ANQGSEA.